The rows below give T cell receptor beta chains drawn from one sample of a study of blood T cell repertoires in COVID-19. Here immunoSEQ multiplex PCR was the method, and the copy in TCRdb shows in-frame clones only, minus some. This sample has roughly 140,000 clones, with around 86% found just once. Sequencing was performed on PBMCs or T cells enriched from blood (not recorded which). The receptors were sampled from a man in his sixties who had recovered from COVID-19. CDR3s include the opening cysteine and the closing phenylalanine or tryptophan. A D gene is named only where the DNA matches it firmly. Size tells how often a clone was seen (once, few, many) or the class of an expanded clone, and some rows leave it out.

- | TRBJ1-5 | TRBV29-1 | TRBD1 | CSVETGQGNNQPQHF | TGCAGCGTTGAGACTGGACAGGGGAACAATCAGCCCCAGCATTTT
once | TRBJ2-2 | TRBV10-1 | - | CASSARGTGELFF | TGCGCCAGCAGCGCCCGGGGCACCGGGGAGCTGTTTTTT
- | TRBJ1-4 | TRBV6-1 | - | CASSERKGVIGEKLFF | TGTGCCAGCAGTGAACGTAAAGGGGTTATAGGGGAAAAACTGTTTTTT
- | TRBJ2-1 | TRBV18 | TRBD2 | CASSVAGGYNEQFF | TGTGCCAGCTCTGTAGCGGGAGGTTACAATGAGCAGTTCTTC
- | TRBJ1-5 | TRBV10-3 | TRBD1 | CAIRDRGLGPQHF | TGTGCCATCAGGGACAGGGGTTTGGGCCCCCAGCATTTT
- | TRBJ2-6 | TRBV11-3 | - | CASSLDPGSGANVLTF | TGTGCCAGCAGCTTAGATCCGGGCTCTGGGGCCAACGTCCTGACTTTC
- | TRBJ1-3 | TRBV9 | - | CASSVRPPATGALSGNTIYF | TGTGCCAGCAGCGTTCGACCCCCGGCGACAGGCGCCCTCTCTGGAAACACCATATATTTT
- | TRBJ2-7 | TRBV29-1 | TRBD1 | CSVARGTGGFGEQYF | TGCAGCGTGGCGAGAGGGACAGGGGGTTTCGGGGAGCAGTACTTC
- | TRBJ2-1 | TRBV7-6 | - | CASTRAGQSGDEQFF | TGTGCCAGCACTCGGGCGGGGCAATCAGGCGACGAGCAGTTCTTC
- | TRBJ1-3 | TRBV6-6 | - | CASSYGAGSSGNTIYF | TGTGCCAGCAGTTACGGCGCAGGTTCCTCTGGAAACACCATATATTTT
once | TRBJ2-6 | TRBV3-1/TRBV3-2 | TRBD2 | CASSPFASLAGSSGANVLTF | TGTGCCAGCAGCCCATTTGCCTCACTAGCGGGGTCCTCTGGGGCCAACGTCCTGACTTTC
- | TRBJ2-7 | TRBV5-1 | TRBD1 | CASSLLTGQGYEQYF | TGCGCCAGCAGCTTATTGACGGGACAGGGGTACGAGCAGTACTTC
- | TRBJ1-6 | TRBV27 | - | CASTRANSPLHF | TGTGCCAGCACCAGGGCTAATTCACCCCTCCACTTT
- | TRBJ2-7 | TRBV28 | TRBD2 | CASSPSVAGGLYEQYF | TGTGCCAGCAGTCCATCAGTCGCGGGGGGGCTATACGAGCAGTACTTC
- | TRBJ1-3 | TRBV7-9 | - | CASSLGADSGNTIYF | TGTGCCAGCAGCTTAGGGGCAGACTCTGGAAACACCATATATTTT
- | TRBJ1-1 | TRBV19 | TRBD1 | CASSIQGVATEAFF | TGTGCCAGTAGTATCCAGGGGGTAGCGACTGAAGCTTTCTTT
- | TRBJ1-6 | TRBV9 | - | CASSAAQGNNSPLHF | TGTGCCAGCAGCGCCGCACAGGGAAATAATTCACCCCTCCACTTT
- | TRBJ2-5 | TRBV5-8 | - | CASSWGRAADQETQYF | TGTGCCAGCAGCTGGGGCAGGGCAGCCGACCAAGAGACCCAGTACTTC
few | TRBJ2-7 | TRBV11-1 | - | CASSLDREEQYF | TGTGCCAGCAGCTTAGACAGGGAAGAGCAGTACTTC
once | TRBJ2-7 | TRBV6-5 | - | CASNLWGDEQYF | TGTGCCAGCAACCTATGGGGGGACGAGCAGTACTTC
- | TRBJ2-1 | TRBV19 | TRBD1 | CASSKGGGYYNEQFF | TGTGCCAGTAGCAAAGGGGGCGGCTACTACAATGAGCAGTTCTTC
- | TRBJ2-1 | TRBV25-1 | TRBD1 | CASSFSGTGGLEQFF | TGTGCCAGCAGTTTCTCCGGGACAGGGGGCCTTGAGCAGTTCTTC
- | TRBJ1-1 | TRBV3-1/TRBV3-2 | - | CASSQGTAGAFF | TGTGCCAGCAGCCAAGGGACAGCAGGAGCTTTCTTT
- | TRBJ2-5 | TRBV18 | TRBD1 | CASSPAERLEGALTQYF | TGTGCCAGCTCACCCGCGGAGCGTCTTGAGGGGGCGTTGACCCAGTACTTC
- | TRBJ2-2 | TRBV5-8 | - | CASSLIGRLTGELFF | TGTGCCAGCAGCTTGATCGGTCGCCTCACCGGGGAGCTGTTTTTT
- | TRBJ1-5 | TRBV2 | TRBD1 | CATTGDRDQPQHF | TGTGCCACAACGGGGGACAGGGATCAGCCCCAGCATTTT
- | TRBJ2-1 | TRBV23-1 | TRBD1 | CASSQFRTGGHFYNEQFF | TGCGCCAGCAGTCAATTTCGGACAGGGGGCCACTTCTACAATGAGCAGTTCTTC
once | TRBJ1-5 | TRBV9 | TRBD1 | CASSRTGEGGQPQHF | TGTGCCAGCAGCCGGACAGGGGAAGGAGGACAGCCCCAGCATTTT
- | TRBJ2-7 | TRBV7-2 | TRBD1 | CASSSRDRGEQYF | TGTGCCAGCAGCTCGAGGGACAGGGGCGAGCAGTACTTC
- | TRBJ2-1 | TRBV3-1/TRBV3-2 | TRBD2 | CASTPRTSTYNEQFF | TGTGCCAGCACTCCCCGGACTAGCACCTACAATGAGCAGTTCTTC
- | TRBJ1-1 | TRBV19 | - | CASSRPGVGTEAFF | TGTGCCAGTAGTAGACCAGGGGTGGGCACTGAAGCTTTCTTT
few | TRBJ2-2 | TRBV27 | - | CASQQANTGELFF | TGTGCCAGCCAACAGGCGAACACCGGGGAGCTGTTTTTT
- | TRBJ1-4 | TRBV7-9 | TRBD1 | CASRGTGGIELFF | TGTGCCAGCAGAGGGACAGGGGGCATCGAACTGTTTTTT